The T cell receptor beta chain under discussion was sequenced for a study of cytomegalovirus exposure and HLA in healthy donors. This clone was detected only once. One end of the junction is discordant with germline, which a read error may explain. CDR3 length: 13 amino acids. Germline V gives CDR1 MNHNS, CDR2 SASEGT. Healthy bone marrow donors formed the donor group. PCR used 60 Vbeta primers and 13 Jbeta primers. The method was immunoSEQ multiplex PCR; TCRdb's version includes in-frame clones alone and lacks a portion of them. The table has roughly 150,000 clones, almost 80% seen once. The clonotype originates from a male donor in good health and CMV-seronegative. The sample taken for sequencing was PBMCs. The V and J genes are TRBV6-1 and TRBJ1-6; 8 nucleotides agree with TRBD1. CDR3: CASRDRDNPPLHF. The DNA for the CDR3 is TGTGCCAGCAGGGACAGGGATAATCCACCCCTCCACTTT.